Here is one TCR beta chain with its context. This entry is derived from a study of blood T cell repertoires in COVID-19. In the original analysis: Reference gene primer amplification in the assay estimated nucleated cell counts. The protocol was immunoSEQ multiplex PCR, while the TCRdb copy is restricted to in-frame clones and leaves out a portion. For V, J and clone size, that table is used; D and trimming come from the DNA. The sample gives 130,000 to 150,000 clones, 80% of which show up once; around 13% is in the top ten. The germline CDR1 and CDR2 sequences are MDHEN and SYDVKM. The CDR3 length is 12 residues. V was shortened by 6 bases and J by 3 bases, with 8 bases between the two germline ends.

The sequenced sample consisted of peripheral blood. The receptor's source is a man in his sixties with active or convalescent COVID-19. This sequence joins TRBV28 and TRBJ1-2; D gene uncertain. CDR3 sequence (DNA): TGTGCCAGCAGAACCGGGGACTATGGCTACACCTTC. Amino acids: CASRTGDYGYTF.